This T cell receptor (beta chain) was captured by sequencing in a study of cytomegalovirus exposure and HLA in healthy donors. Study-wide results and caveats: Upon later analysis, TCR association rates were observed to vary by HLA locus, being highest for DRB1 and lowest for HLA-C.

13 Jbeta primers and 60 Vbeta primers were used for the PCR. The protocol was immunoSEQ multiplex PCR, while the TCRdb copy is restricted to in-frame clones and leaves out a portion. The data show 100,000 to 150,000 clones, approximately 74% seen once. Details on this clone: Its specificity is unknown.

Trimming cost V 0 bases and J 4 bases; bases outside gene matches: 12. There are 17 residues in the CDR3. Looked up from germline, CDR1 is SGHRS and CDR2 is YFSETQ. It was healthy bone marrow donors who served as donors. The sequence was obtained from a male donor in good health and CMV-seronegative. The V call is TRBV5-1, the J call TRBJ2-7; 8 bases are shared with TRBD2. The sample taken for sequencing was PBMCs. The CDR3: CASSLEALAGGSYEQYF. The DNA for the CDR3 is TGCGCCAGCAGCTTGGAAGCTTTGGCGGGAGGATCGTACGAGCAGTACTTC.